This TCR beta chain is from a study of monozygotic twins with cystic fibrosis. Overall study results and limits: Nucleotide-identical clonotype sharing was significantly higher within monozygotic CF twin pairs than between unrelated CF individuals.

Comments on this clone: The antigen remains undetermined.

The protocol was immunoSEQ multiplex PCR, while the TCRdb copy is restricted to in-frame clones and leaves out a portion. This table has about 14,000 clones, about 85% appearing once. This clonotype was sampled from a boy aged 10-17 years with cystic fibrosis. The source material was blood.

CDR3 coding DNA: TGTGCCAGCAGTTTAGCCGGGTCCAGGGGCAATCAGCCCCAGCATTTT. This encodes CASSLAGSRGNQPQHF. This sequence joins TRBV28 and TRBJ1-5; the D gene is possibly TRBD1 (5 bases). Germline V CDR1 and CDR2: MDHEN, SYDVKM. The CDR3 runs to 16 residues. With 2 bases removed from V and 2 bases from J, the gap between germline ends came to 13 bases.